The T cell receptor (beta chain) described here comes from a study of CD8 T cells in Susac syndrome. Random-hexamer reverse transcription was applied to 0.5 to 1 ug RNA. Via MiXCR, TCRdb re-called the immunoSEQ multiplex PCR reads, giving one row per CDR3 protein. The sample yields 330,000 or so distinct CDR3 sequences, around 85% seen once. The clonotype comes from a human donor with multiple sclerosis. Sequenced input: CD8+ T cells from PBMCs.

The CDR3 nucleotides are TGTGCCAGCAGCCTAACCGGGACTAGCGGGAGATGGAACGAGCAGTACTTC. It encodes CASSLTGTSGRWNEQYF. The chain links TRBV7-6 to TRBJ2-7; 14 positions match TRBD2. From germline, CDR1 is SGHVS and CDR2 FNYEAQ. The CDR3 is 17 residues long. The trim removed 5 bases at V and 5 bases at J, leaving 11 bases unmatched.